A selection of T cell receptor beta chains follows, all from one sample in a study of monozygotic twins with inflammatory bowel disease. TCRdb reprocessed the 5' RACE reads and keeps a single row for each CDR3 protein, giving no DNA. This table holds 350,000 to 550,000 distinct CDR3 sequences. Sample: blood. All receptors come from a human donor with ulcerative colitis or Crohn's disease, or a healthy co-twin of an affected twin (not recorded which). The CDR3 runs from the conserved cysteine through the conserved F or W.

J gene: TRBJ2-3; V gene: TRBV7-8; CDR3 protein: CASSYGQITTDTQYF
J gene: TRBJ2-2; V gene: TRBV11-1; CDR3 protein: CASSFDRGLAGELFF
J gene: TRBJ2-1; V gene: TRBV20-1; CDR3 protein: CSARAGQGAGEQFF
J gene: TRBJ1-1; V gene: TRBV10-3; CDR3 protein: CAIKIQGTTTEAFF
J gene: TRBJ1-1; V gene: TRBV12-3/TRBV12-4; CDR3 protein: CASTGQGAKNTEAFF
J gene: TRBJ2-3; V gene: TRBV5-1; CDR3 protein: CASSFRGVGADTQYF
J gene: TRBJ2-6; V gene: TRBV11-1; CDR3 protein: CASSLEGDITLSGANVLTF
J gene: TRBJ2-1; V gene: TRBV29-1; CDR3 protein: CSVDKGTSGGQFF
J gene: TRBJ2-7; V gene: TRBV20-1; CDR3 protein: CSARTQTDNEQYF
J gene: TRBJ2-1; V gene: TRBV3-1; CDR3 protein: CASSRITGQGANEQFF
J gene: TRBJ2-1; V gene: TRBV14; CDR3 protein: CASSQDPWVAGGPKVNEQFF
J gene: TRBJ2-2; V gene: TRBV19; CDR3 protein: CASSDRVETGELFF
J gene: TRBJ2-3; V gene: TRBV13; CDR3 protein: CASSPRTSGVPTDTQYF
J gene: TRBJ1-1; V gene: TRBV19; CDR3 protein: CASSIDGALNTEAFF
J gene: TRBJ2-6; V gene: TRBV6-2/TRBV6-3; CDR3 protein: CASSSGQGTSGANVLTF
J gene: TRBJ1-1; V gene: TRBV7-2; CDR3 protein: CASSQRGVSTEAFF
J gene: TRBJ2-4; V gene: TRBV4-1; CDR3 protein: CASSQDTGGWSIQYF
J gene: TRBJ2-1; V gene: TRBV12-3/TRBV12-4; CDR3 protein: CASSPLPSGGANEQFF
J gene: TRBJ2-5; V gene: TRBV29-1; CDR3 protein: CSVEQGSETQYF
J gene: TRBJ2-2; V gene: TRBV15; CDR3 protein: CATSRTVANTGELFF
J gene: TRBJ2-5; V gene: TRBV12-3/TRBV12-4; CDR3 protein: CASRLNRETQYF
J gene: TRBJ2-2; V gene: TRBV7-2; CDR3 protein: CASSLKDYPNTGELFF
J gene: TRBJ1-5; V gene: TRBV4-1; CDR3 protein: CASSQALYIQGDQPQHF
J gene: TRBJ2-7; V gene: TRBV29-1; CDR3 protein: CSVGGLAGFYEQYF
J gene: TRBJ1-6; V gene: TRBV7-9; CDR3 protein: CASSPRDRPSPLHF
J gene: TRBJ2-7; V gene: TRBV20-1; CDR3 protein: CSARGPGTGLGSDEQYF
J gene: TRBJ1-2; V gene: TRBV11-2; CDR3 protein: CASSLARGLGDFGYTF
J gene: TRBJ1-2; V gene: TRBV29-1; CDR3 protein: CSVIGPDYGYTF
J gene: TRBJ2-1; V gene: TRBV20-1; CDR3 protein: CSAFRDSGNEQFF
J gene: TRBJ1-2; V gene: TRBV27; CDR3 protein: CASSPSRTDLLEGYTF
J gene: TRBJ1-6; V gene: TRBV3-1; CDR3 protein: CASSQGTGPGSPLHF
J gene: TRBJ1-1; V gene: TRBV11-2; CDR3 protein: CATGGGKDTEAFF
J gene: TRBJ1-6; V gene: TRBV5-4; CDR3 protein: CASSFAGTGGGSPLHF
J gene: TRBJ2-1; V gene: TRBV19; CDR3 protein: CASTPTGLSYNEQFF
J gene: TRBJ2-1; V gene: TRBV5-1; CDR3 protein: CASSFQYPGDEQFF
J gene: TRBJ2-5; V gene: TRBV7-8; CDR3 protein: CASSGRQLQETQYF
J gene: TRBJ1-2; V gene: TRBV6-2/TRBV6-3; CDR3 protein: CASTFGGGMRAGGYTF
J gene: TRBJ2-7; V gene: TRBV4-2; CDR3 protein: CASSQRDRGGYEQYF
J gene: TRBJ2-1; V gene: TRBV7-3; CDR3 protein: CASSPNPGTYNEQFF
J gene: TRBJ1-6; V gene: TRBV5-1; CDR3 protein: CASSYDRPQGSSPLHF
J gene: TRBJ2-5; V gene: TRBV5-1; CDR3 protein: CASSSDFSAQYF